The rows below give T cell receptor beta chains drawn from one sample of a study of a mutant IDH1 vaccine in newly diagnosed glioma. These TCRs are of unknown antigen specificity. The repertoire was sequenced with immunoSEQ multiplex PCR; TCRdb's copy has only in-frame clones and lacks some. The repertoire holds 45,000 to 65,000 clones, with 65% as singletons. Sequenced here: peripheral blood mononuclear cells (PBMCs), sampled from a glioma patient whose treatment included an IDH1 peptide vaccine. The origin of the receptors is a man between 35 and 55 years old with glioma. Some clones in this sample may be carry-over from other donors' samples. The CDR3 runs from the conserved cysteine through the conserved F or W. The order of the fields is CDR3 length, D gene, J gene, V gene, clone size, CDR3 DNA, CDR3 protein. D genes are given only for firm matches. Size values are once, few and many counts, or a class for expanded clones, and some rows have none.

length: 15
D: -
J: TRBJ2-2
V: TRBV5-4
size: -
DNA: TGTGCCAGCAGCTTGGACAGGGAGTTCACCGGGGAGCTGTTTTTT
CDR3: CASSLDREFTGELFF

length: 15
D: TRBD2
J: TRBJ2-7
V: TRBV10-1
size: -
DNA: TGCGCCAGCAGCACCGGGACTAGCGGGACCTACGAGCAGTACTTC
CDR3: CASSTGTSGTYEQYF

length: 13
D: TRBD1
J: TRBJ2-3
V: TRBV6-6
size: -
DNA: TGTGCCAGCTGGAGACAGGGGACAGATACGCAGTATTTT
CDR3: CASWRQGTDTQYF

length: 16
D: TRBD2
J: TRBJ2-1
V: TRBV10-3
size: once
DNA: TGTGCCATCAGTGAGTCGGATCTAGCGGCCTACAATGAGCAGTTCTTC
CDR3: CAISESDLAAYNEQFF

length: 14
D: -
J: TRBJ2-7
V: TRBV10-1
size: once
DNA: TGCGCCAGCAGTGAGGCCCAGGAAGACTACGAGCAGTACTTC
CDR3: CASSEAQEDYEQYF

length: 15
D: -
J: TRBJ2-5
V: TRBV2
size: -
DNA: TGTGCCAGCTTGTCGGGGCTTCGGGGGACGGAGACCCAGTACTTC
CDR3: CASLSGLRGTETQYF

length: 12
D: -
J: TRBJ1-2
V: TRBV30
size: -
DNA: TGTGCCTGGAGTGTAACGGGGTCTGGCTACACCTTC
CDR3: CAWSVTGSGYTF

length: 15
D: TRBD1
J: TRBJ1-2
V: TRBV5-5
size: few
DNA: TGTGCCAGCAGCTCCAGACAGGGGGCAACCTATGGCTACACCTTC
CDR3: CASSSRQGATYGYTF

length: 12
D: TRBD1
J: TRBJ2-5
V: TRBV19
size: -
DNA: TGTGCCAGTAGTGGACAGGGAGAGACCCAGTACTTC
CDR3: CASSGQGETQYF

length: 16
D: TRBD1
J: TRBJ2-7
V: TRBV4-1
size: -
DNA: TGCGCCAGCAGCCGCAGACACGGACAGGGGGCGCACGAGCAGTACTTC
CDR3: CASSRRHGQGAHEQYF

length: 12
D: -
J: TRBJ1-2
V: TRBV5-6
size: once
DNA: TGTGCCAGCAGCGGGGGTGATGGGGGCTACACCTTC
CDR3: CASSGGDGGYTF

length: 13
D: TRBD2
J: TRBJ2-7
V: TRBV29-1
size: -
DNA: TGCAGCGTTTCCGAGCGGGAGTTTGGCGAGCAGTACTTC
CDR3: CSVSEREFGEQYF

length: 15
D: -
J: TRBJ1-6
V: TRBV5-4
size: few
DNA: TGTGCCAGCAGCACCTCGATAGTGGGTAATTCACCCCTCCACTTT
CDR3: CASSTSIVGNSPLHF

length: 15
D: TRBD1
J: TRBJ1-5
V: TRBV18
size: -
DNA: TGTGCCAGCTCACCCCTTGGACAGGACAATCAGCCCCAGCATTTT
CDR3: CASSPLGQDNQPQHF

length: 15
D: -
J: TRBJ2-5
V: TRBV6-6
size: -
DNA: TGTGCCTCGACTCGGGCTACAGGGTATAAGGAGACCCAGTACTTC
CDR3: CASTRATGYKETQYF

length: 14
D: TRBD1
J: TRBJ1-1
V: TRBV7-9
size: -
DNA: TGTGCCAGCAGGACGGACAGGGGGATCGCTGAAGCTTTCTTT
CDR3: CASRTDRGIAEAFF

length: 15
D: TRBD1
J: TRBJ1-2
V: TRBV9
size: -
DNA: TGTGCCAGCAGCCTCCGGGACAGGGAAACCTATGGCTACACCTTC
CDR3: CASSLRDRETYGYTF

length: 13
D: -
J: TRBJ2-5
V: TRBV7-2
size: -
DNA: TGTGCCAGCAGCCCGCTAGCGAGCGAGACCCAGTACTTC
CDR3: CASSPLASETQYF

length: 11
D: -
J: TRBJ1-1
V: TRBV29-1
size: -
DNA: TGCAGCTTTGCTAGGGGTCCCGAAGCTTTCTTT
CDR3: CSFARGPEAFF

length: 15
D: -
J: TRBJ2-3
V: TRBV5-1
size: -
DNA: TGCGCCAGCAGCTTGGACGGGCGACGCACAGATACGCAGTATTTT
CDR3: CASSLDGRRTDTQYF

length: 14
D: TRBD1
J: TRBJ1-1
V: TRBV9
size: -
DNA: TGTGCCAGCAGCACAGGACAGGGCCCCACTGAAGCTTTCTTT
CDR3: CASSTGQGPTEAFF

length: 14
D: -
J: TRBJ1-5
V: TRBV7-6
size: -
DNA: TGTGCCAGCAGTCTGGCGGCGACCAATCAGCCCCAGCATTTT
CDR3: CASSLAATNQPQHF

length: 16
D: TRBD2
J: TRBJ2-2
V: TRBV13
size: -
DNA: TGTGCCAGCAGCTCACCGGGACTAGCGGGGGCCGGGGAGCTGTTTTTT
CDR3: CASSSPGLAGAGELFF

length: 13
D: -
J: TRBJ2-7
V: TRBV15
size: -
DNA: TGTGCCACCAGCAGTGGCCAGGGGCGAGAGCAGTACTTC
CDR3: CATSSGQGREQYF

length: 14
D: -
J: TRBJ1-2
V: TRBV10-2
size: -
DNA: TGCGCCAGCACTGAGGAGCCCTTCGAGAATGGCTACACCTTC
CDR3: CASTEEPFENGYTF

length: 15
D: -
J: TRBJ1-1
V: TRBV6-5
size: -
DNA: TGTGCCAGCTATGGACGGGGCTCGGGGAACACTGAAGCTTTCTTT
CDR3: CASYGRGSGNTEAFF

length: 14
D: -
J: TRBJ1-5
V: TRBV27
size: -
DNA: TGTGCCAGCAGTTTATGGCGAGGGAGTCAGCCCCAGCATTTT
CDR3: CASSLWRGSQPQHF

length: 13
D: -
J: TRBJ1-2
V: TRBV5-4
size: -
DNA: TGTGCCACCATAGGAGCAGGGAACTATGGCTACACCTTC
CDR3: CATIGAGNYGYTF

length: 12
D: -
J: TRBJ2-3
V: TRBV6-4
size: -
DNA: TGTGCCAGCAGGGAAATACTAGATACGCAGTATTTT
CDR3: CASREILDTQYF

length: 18
D: TRBD1
J: TRBJ1-6
V: TRBV19
size: -
DNA: TGTGCCAGTAGTCCAGGGACAGGGGCAAGCTCCTATAATTCACCCCTCCACTTT
CDR3: CASSPGTGASSYNSPLHF

length: 15
D: -
J: TRBJ2-3
V: TRBV30
size: few
DNA: TGTGCCTGGCAACGTGGCGCGGGGGCCGCAGATACGCAGTATTTT
CDR3: CAWQRGAGAADTQYF

length: 16
D: TRBD1
J: TRBJ2-2
V: TRBV25-1
size: few
DNA: TGTGCCAGCAGTGCTGGACAGGGACGAAACACCGGGGAGCTGTTTTTT
CDR3: CASSAGQGRNTGELFF

length: 15
D: -
J: TRBJ1-6
V: TRBV7-8
size: -
DNA: TGTGCCAGCAGCTTACTTCGTCAGAAAAATTCACCCCTCCACTTT
CDR3: CASSLLRQKNSPLHF

length: 13
D: -
J: TRBJ2-5
V: TRBV30
size: -
DNA: TGTGCCTATGGCTGGGGGCGTAGGGAGACCCAGTACTTC
CDR3: CAYGWGRRETQYF

length: 13
D: -
J: TRBJ1-1
V: TRBV30
size: -
DNA: TGTGCCTGGACGGGACATAGGAACACTGAAGCTTTCTTT
CDR3: CAWTGHRNTEAFF

length: 17
D: TRBD1
J: TRBJ1-1
V: TRBV18
size: -
DNA: TGTGCCAGCTCACCGGGGACAGGGGGTTCCATGAACACTGAAGCTTTCTTT
CDR3: CASSPGTGGSMNTEAFF

length: 15
D: TRBD1
J: TRBJ1-5
V: TRBV6-5
size: few
DNA: TGTGCCAGCAGTTACTCTTCGGGACAGGGGCAGCCCCAGCATTTT
CDR3: CASSYSSGQGQPQHF

length: 16
D: -
J: TRBJ2-1
V: TRBV6-5
size: -
DNA: TGTGCCAGCAGTTACAGCTCCAGGGGGGGATACAATGAGCAGTTCTTC
CDR3: CASSYSSRGGYNEQFF

length: 14
D: -
J: TRBJ1-6
V: TRBV5-1
size: -
DNA: TGCGCCAGCAGACGGCAGGGGATGGATTCACCCCTCCACTTT
CDR3: CASRRQGMDSPLHF

length: 13
D: -
J: TRBJ2-5
V: TRBV7-9
size: -
DNA: TGTGCCAGCAGCGCCCTGATACAAGAGACCCAGTACTTC
CDR3: CASSALIQETQYF

length: 15
D: -
J: TRBJ2-1
V: TRBV5-1
size: -
DNA: TGCGCCAGCAGCTTGGGGACACCTTTCTACAATGAGCAGTTCTTC
CDR3: CASSLGTPFYNEQFF

length: 15
D: TRBD1
J: TRBJ1-3
V: TRBV19
size: -
DNA: TGTGCCAGTAGTATACCGACAGGGAAGGGAAACACCATATATTTT
CDR3: CASSIPTGKGNTIYF

length: 14
D: TRBD1
J: TRBJ2-7
V: TRBV5-1
size: -
DNA: TGCGCCAGCAGCGCGCGGACAGGGGAACTCGAGCAGTACTTC
CDR3: CASSARTGELEQYF

length: 15
D: -
J: TRBJ2-7
V: TRBV5-4
size: -
DNA: TGTGCCAGCAGCACTCCGACGGGGGAGACCTCCGAGCAGTACTTC
CDR3: CASSTPTGETSEQYF

length: 16
D: -
J: TRBJ1-2
V: TRBV30
size: -
DNA: TGTGCCTGGAGTGTACCTGGCACAGGGAGTGCCTATGGCTACACCTTC
CDR3: CAWSVPGTGSAYGYTF

length: 14
D: -
J: TRBJ2-7
V: TRBV2
size: -
DNA: TGTGCCAGCAGTGAGATGGTGCAGGGGTACGAGCAGTACTTC
CDR3: CASSEMVQGYEQYF

length: 12
D: -
J: TRBJ1-5
V: TRBV10-2
size: -
DNA: TGCGCCAGCAGTGGACTCCTTCGGCCCCAGCATTTT
CDR3: CASSGLLRPQHF

length: 13
D: TRBD1
J: TRBJ1-2
V: TRBV9
size: -
DNA: TGTGCCAGCAGCCCCCGGACAGGAGACGGCTACACCTTC
CDR3: CASSPRTGDGYTF

length: 15
D: TRBD1
J: TRBJ1-3
V: TRBV13
size: -
DNA: TGTGCCAGCAGCTTGGGACAGACCTCTGGAAACACCATATATTTT
CDR3: CASSLGQTSGNTIYF

length: 14
D: TRBD1
J: TRBJ2-5
V: TRBV7-9
size: -
DNA: TGTGCCAGCAGCAACGGACAGGGGGGAGAGACCCAGTACTTC
CDR3: CASSNGQGGETQYF